The rows below give T cell receptor beta chains drawn from one sample of a study of T cells after posttransplantation cyclophosphamide. Here immunoSEQ multiplex PCR was the method, and the copy in TCRdb shows in-frame clones only, minus some. Of roughly 20,000 clones in the sample, 98% were seen once. Sequenced material: naive CD4+ T cells sorted from PBMCs. The receptors derive from a man in his forties in good health, CMV-negative, and a related stem cell transplant donor. The CDR3 runs from the conserved cysteine through the conserved F or W. The D gene is left open where the match is weak. Clone size is given for some rows only: seen once, a few or many times, or a class if the clone is expanded.

abundance	d_gene	v_gene	len	j_gene	CDR3nt	CDR3aa
once	TRBD2	TRBV7-2	15	TRBJ2-3	TGTGCCAGCAGCTTAAGACTAGCGGGAGCAGATACGCAGTATTTT	CASSLRLAGADTQYF
NA	NA	TRBV29-1	13	TRBJ1-2	TGCAGCGTAGTCGGGACATCGGAATATCGCTACACCTTC	CSVVGTSEYRYTF
NA	TRBD2	TRBV10-1	14	TRBJ2-1	TGCGCCAGCAGTTTAGCGGGCAACCCCAATGAGCAGTTCTTC	CASSLAGNPNEQFF
NA	NA	TRBV28	14	TRBJ2-2	TGTGCCAGCAGCGGGAGCATTAACACCGGGGAGCTGTTTTTT	CASSGSINTGELFF
NA	TRBD1	TRBV28	15	TRBJ2-7	TGTGCCAGCACCTGGGGCGGACAGGCCTCCTACGAGCAGTACTTC	CASTWGGQASYEQYF
NA	NA	TRBV28	9	TRBJ2-7	TGTGCCACTAATTACGAGCAGTACTTC	CATNYEQYF
NA	TRBD2	TRBV5-1	15	TRBJ2-3	TGCGCCAGCAGCTTGGCACTAGCGGGAGCAGATACGCAGTATTTT	CASSLALAGADTQYF
NA	TRBD2	TRBV28	15	TRBJ2-7	TGTGCCAGCAGTTCCGGGACTAGCGGGGCCTACGAGCAGTACTTC	CASSSGTSGAYEQYF
NA	NA	TRBV12-5	13	TRBJ1-3	TGTGCTAGTGCTATCAACTCTGGAAACACCATATATTTT	CASAINSGNTIYF
NA	TRBD2	TRBV27	15	TRBJ2-7	TGTGCCAGCAGTTGGGACTACCGGGTCTTGTACGAGCAGTACTTC	CASSWDYRVLYEQYF
NA	NA	TRBV11-2	11	TRBJ2-1	TGTGCCAGCAGCAATCGGTATGAGCAGTTCTTC	CASSNRYEQFF
NA	NA	TRBV9	13	TRBJ2-5	TGTGCCAGCAGCGGCACTAGCTGGGAGACCCAGTACTTC	CASSGTSWETQYF
once	NA	TRBV5-1	15	TRBJ2-1	TGCGCCAGCAGCTTGAACGGGAAATCCTACAATGAGCAGTTCTTC	CASSLNGKSYNEQFF
NA	TRBD1	TRBV10-3	14	TRBJ2-1	TGTGCCATCAGGCCGGGACAGGACTACAATGAGCAGTTCTTC	CAIRPGQDYNEQFF
NA	TRBD1	TRBV9	14	TRBJ1-2	TGTGCCGGCAGTCGACAGGGAAGCAACTATGGCTACACCTTC	CAGSRQGSNYGYTF
NA	TRBD2	TRBV7-6	15	TRBJ2-7	TGTGCCAGCAGCTTAGCGAGGACTAGCGCGATCTTGCAGTACTTC	CASSLARTSAILQYF
NA	NA	TRBV2	14	TRBJ1-4	TGTGCCAGCCTACCGGGGGGGGGTAATGAAAAACTGTTTTTT	CASLPGGGNEKLFF
NA	NA	TRBV28	11	TRBJ2-7	TGTGCCAGCAGTCACAGCTACGAGCAGTACTTC	CASSHSYEQYF
NA	NA	TRBV7-6	14	TRBJ2-7	TGTGCCAGCAGCGCCCCGGACTACCATCGGGAGCAGTACTTC	CASSAPDYHREQYF
NA	TRBD2	TRBV5-1	15	TRBJ2-1	TGCGCCAGCAGCGGAACTAGCGGGGGCGGGGATGAGCAGTTCTTC	CASSGTSGGGDEQFF
NA	NA	TRBV13	13	TRBJ1-3	TGTGCCAGCAGCTACTTTCGTCGAAACACCATATATTTT	CASSYFRRNTIYF
NA	NA	TRBV4-1	13	TRBJ2-2	TGCGCCAGCAGCCAAGATCGTAGCGGGGAGCTGTTTTTT	CASSQDRSGELFF
NA	TRBD2	TRBV28	20	TRBJ2-4	TGTGCCAGCAGTTTAGGACTAGCGGGAGAGTGGGTACTAGCCAAAAACATTCAGTACTTC	CASSLGLAGEWVLAKNIQYF
NA	NA	TRBV2	16	TRBJ2-1	TGTGCCAGCAGTGAAGAGGCGGGGGCCTACTACAATGAGCAGTTCTTC	CASSEEAGAYYNEQFF
NA	NA	TRBV10-3	13	TRBJ2-1	TGTGCCATCAAACCTTCCCGGGGCAATGAGCAGTTCTTC	CAIKPSRGNEQFF
NA	NA	TRBV10-3	13	TRBJ2-5	TGTGCCATCAGAGACAGAAACCAAGAGACCCAGTACTTC	CAIRDRNQETQYF
few	NA	TRBV19	13	TRBJ1-5	TGTGCCAGCCTAGGACAGAGAAATCAGCCCCAGCATTTT	CASLGQRNQPQHF
NA	TRBD1	TRBV28	17	TRBJ1-5	TGTGCCAGCAGTCTGGACAGGGGCCTTTGGAGCAATCAGCCCCAGCATTTT	CASSLDRGLWSNQPQHF
NA	NA	TRBV6-1	14	TRBJ1-5	TGTGCCAGCAGTGGACAGTCTTCCAATCAGCCCCAGCATTTT	CASSGQSSNQPQHF
NA	NA	TRBV20-1	11	TRBJ2-3	TGCAGTGGGGAGAGCACAGATACGCAGTATTTT	CSGESTDTQYF